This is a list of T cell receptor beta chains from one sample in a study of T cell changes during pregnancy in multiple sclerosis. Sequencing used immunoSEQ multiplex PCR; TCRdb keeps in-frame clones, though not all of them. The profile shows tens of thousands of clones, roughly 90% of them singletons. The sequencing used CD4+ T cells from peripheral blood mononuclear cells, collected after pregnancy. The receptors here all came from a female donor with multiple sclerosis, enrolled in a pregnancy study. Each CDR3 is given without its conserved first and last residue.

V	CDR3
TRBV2	ASNPQLDSGEY
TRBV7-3	ASSQAQRGVGEQF
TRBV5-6	ASSFRRVTNTGELF
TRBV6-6	ASSYSFGAPDTQY
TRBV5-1	ASNGVGATDTQY
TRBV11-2	ASSLVRGGGEQY
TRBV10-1	AGPINWAKNIQY
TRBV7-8	ASSPLSGGSPREQF
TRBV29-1	SVDRTYNEQF
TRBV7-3	ASSQYSRSGELF
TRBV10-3	AISESGGDYQPQH
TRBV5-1	ASKTLAGGRDTQY
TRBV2	ATGQAGNTIY
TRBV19	ASSIIGWEAF
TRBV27	ASSLFKNAGGADTEAF
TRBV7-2	ASSLLVGTNEQF
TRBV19	ASSPDRGLRGQPQH
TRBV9	ASGRGHRNTEAF
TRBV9	ASSVGEGTNEKLF
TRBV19	ASSSPSDRVGREAF
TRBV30	AWRGAGQETQY
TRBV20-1	SARTGETQY
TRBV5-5	ASSPRGTTLSNQPQH
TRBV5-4	ASTQTGRTEAF
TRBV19	ASSMGRMGRSNQPQH
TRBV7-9	ASSGSSYNEQF
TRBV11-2	ASSLRGMTKNIQY
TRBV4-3	ASSQDQLAF
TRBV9	ASSVTGAHEQY
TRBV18	ASSPGRDSLWI
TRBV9	ASSVAAGANTDTQY
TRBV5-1	ASSVTGGGDEKLF
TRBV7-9	ASSTGQGRSSYNSPLH
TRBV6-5	ASSSRDISGAF
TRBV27	ASSLEGLGTGELF
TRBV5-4	ASSLPLGQGPNTEAF
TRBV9	ASSARTGVGEQF
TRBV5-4	ASSHRQGYGYT
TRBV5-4	ASSLAGKMNTEAF
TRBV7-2	ASSRDRVRPQH
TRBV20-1	SPALNTEAF
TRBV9	ASSVGGQPSTDTQY